These 13 T cell receptor beta chains were all obtained from the same sample, sequenced in a study of early T cells in non-severe SARS-CoV-2 infection. TCRdb called the 5' RACE reads again in MiXCR, with one record for every CDR3 protein. The sample contains about 35,000 distinct CDR3 sequences, around 8% of which appear only once. Sample: whole blood, taken at baseline. Receptors originate from an adult who was a healthcare worker with PCR-confirmed SARS-CoV-2 infection or an uninfected control (not recorded which).

This clonotype was detected only a few times. The V gene is TRBV5-1, the J gene TRBJ2-7; weak D call: TRBD1 (5 bases). The CDR3 spans 15 residues. From germline, CDR1 is SGHRS and CDR2 YFSETQ. V was trimmed by 0 bases and J by 1 base, leaving 11 bases between them. CDR3 bases: TGCGCCAGCAGCTTGGGCAGGGTCGGTTCCTACGAGCAGTACTTC. Protein sequence: CASSLGRVGSYEQYF.

This clonotype was seen ten or more times. The chain has TRBV7-9 and TRBJ2-1, with TRBD2 matching 10 bases. V shed 5 bases and J 0 bases; nucleotides not matched to a gene: 13. This CDR3 is 19 amino acids long. CDR1 and CDR2 from the germline V gene are SEHNR and FQNEAQ (reference sequence). The CDR3 nucleotides read TGTGCCAGCAGCACTCCCCCTAGCGGGGGTTCATCCTCCTACAATGAGCAGTTCTTC. It encodes CASSTPPSGGSSSYNEQFF.

The V gene is TRBV25-1, the J gene TRBJ1-2; D perhaps matches TRBD1 (5 bases). Germline CDR1 reads MGHDK; CDR2 reads SYGVNS. Trimming pared 4 bases from V and 8 bases from J, leaving 14 bases between. CDR3 length equals 13 residues. The CDR3 nucleotides are TGTGCCAGCAGTGCCGGCGGGGGGAGGGGCTACACCTTC. This gives the protein CASSAGGGRGYTF.

This clonotype has at least ten counts. The chain has TRBV7-9 and TRBJ2-2, with 8 bases matching TRBD2. The CDR3 extends over 19 amino acids. The junction had 14 bases not matched to a gene; V was cut back by 5 bases and J by 0 bases. Germline V lookup: CDR1 SEHNR, CDR2 FQNEAQ (reference sequence). The CDR3 protein is CASSPVGSGGPTNTGELFF. In DNA, the CDR3 is TGTGCCAGCAGCCCCGTAGGGAGCGGGGGCCCAACGAACACCGGGGAGCTGTTTTTT.

This clonotype was counted at least ten times. The chain combines TRBV12-3 or TRBV12-4 with TRBJ2-1; 7 bases match TRBD1. V was clipped by 6 bases and J by 0 bases; unmatched bases: 5. This CDR3 has 15 amino acids. The CDR3 region is CASSDRVPSYNEQFF. The CDR3 DNA is TGTGCCAGCAGCGACAGGGTCCCCTCCTACAATGAGCAGTTCTTC.

The rearrangement links TRBV7-8 to TRBJ2-1; 10 bases are a match to TRBD2. CDR1 and CDR2 from the germline V gene are SGHVS and FQNEAQ. The CDR3 runs to 15 residues. V shed 5 bases, J shed 3 bases, and the junction held 4 bases outside the gene matches. As DNA, the CDR3 is TGTGCCAGCAGCCCTAGCGGGGGTCTCTACAATGAGCAGTTCTTC. It yields the protein CASSPSGGLYNEQFF.

The chain joins TRBV7-2 to TRBJ2-1; tentatively, D is TRBD2 (6 bases). Trimming left V 1 base short and J 8 bases short, with 15 bases between. The CDR3 contains 15 residues. The germline CDR1 and CDR2 sequences are SGHTA and FQGNSA. This CDR3 reads CASSLGRGGVDEQFF. The DNA of the CDR3 is TGTGCCAGCAGCTTAGGGCGGGGTGGAGTCGATGAGCAGTTCTTC.

V and J are TRBV5-6 and TRBJ1-1; D remains unclear. The CDR3 contains 15 residues. In germline, CDR1 is SGHDT, CDR2 YYEEEE. Trimming removed 1 base from V and 0 bases from J, with 10 bases in between. In DNA, the CDR3 is TGTGCCAGCAGCTTGCGGAGGTATATGAACACTGAAGCTTTCTTT. This sequence encodes CASSLRRYMNTEAFF.

There are a few counts of this clonotype. The chain couples TRBV18 to TRBJ2-3, with 7 bases matching TRBD2. The CDR3 extends over 15 amino acids. The J segment lost 3 bases and the V segment lost 3 bases, leaving 6 bases of the junction unmatched. Looked up from germline, CDR1 is KGHSH and CDR2 is LQKENI. The CDR3 sequence is CASSPLAARTDTQYF. The CDR3 nucleotides are TGTGCCAGCTCACCTCTAGCGGCCAGAACAGATACGCAGTATTTT.

CDR3 sequence: CASRGPGLGNQPQHF. As DNA, the CDR3 is TGTGCCAGCCGGGGACCGGGATTAGGCAATCAGCCCCAGCATTTT. The V call is TRBV6-5, the J call TRBJ1-5; D is possibly TRBD1 (5 bases). The CDR3 runs 15 residues. The ends were cut back, 8 bases at V and 2 bases at J, with 16 bases in the middle. Germline V gene data show CDR1 as MNHEY and CDR2 as SVGAGI.

This clonotype was counted ten times or more. V gene TRBV10-2 combines with J gene TRBJ2-7, with a possible D match to TRBD1 (5 bases). The germline CDR1 and CDR2 sequences are WSHSY and SAAADI. The V end was cut by 1 base, the J end by 2 bases, with 9 bases between. The CDR3 is 14 amino acids. The CDR3 region has the DNA TGCGCCAGCAGTGAGTGGGGCCTTACCTACGAGCAGTACTTC. Translated, it gives CASSEWGLTYEQYF.

V and J are TRBV7-9 and TRBJ2-7; D may match TRBD1 or TRBD2 (5 bases each). Germline V gene lookup returns CDR1 SEHNR and CDR2 FQNEAQ (reference sequence). CDR3 length equals 12 residues. The V end lost 5 bases, the J end lost 12 bases, and 17 bases lay between the germline ends. CDR3 residues: CASSPPGPRGYF. In DNA form, the CDR3 reads TGTGCCAGCAGCCCACCGGGACCCCGGGGGTACTTC.

The chain is built from TRBV28 and TRBJ2-7; weak D call: TRBD1 (5 bases). The germline V and J ends were trimmed by 6 bases and 2 bases, with 14 bases remaining between them. CDR3 length equals 14 residues. Looked up from germline, CDR1 is MDHEN and CDR2 is SYDVKM. The CDR3 here is CASSLAREPYEQYF. The DNA of the CDR3 is TGTGCCAGCAGCCTGGCCAGGGAACCCTACGAGCAGTACTTC.